Below, 16 T cell receptor beta chains from the same sample are listed, as sequenced in a study of spatial heterogeneity in lung cancer (dated by TCRdb to about 2019). Study-wide findings and limitations: The number of expanded intratumoral alpha and beta TCRs correlated with the tumor nonsynonymous mutation count.

What this sample's time point label stands for: sample taken at primary tumor resection. Libraries came from 5' RACE. TCRdb lists the instrument as NextSeq 500. TCRdb's own reprocessing of the public reads used fastp at Q25 and MiXCR and kept productive beta chains. Rows matching on CDR3 protein sequence are summarized as one entry with the most common DNA and genes. For this sample there are roughly 3,000 distinct CDR3 sequences; about 6.9% appear just once. The ten largest clones add up to 9.2% of the sample. These receptors lack a known antigen. The sample consisted of lung tumor tissue, taken at surgery. The receptors here all came from a male donor with early-stage non-small cell lung cancer.

A note on this clonotype: A much larger clone lies one base from this, so it may be a read error. V and J are TRBV20-1 and TRBJ2-1; 9 bases are shared with TRBD1. The germline V gene encodes CDR1 DFQATT and CDR2 SNEGSKA (reference sequence). The CDR3 extends over 14 amino acids. CDR3 sequence reads: CSAETGGAYIEQFF. CDR3 in DNA: TGCAGTGCAGAAACAGGGGGCGCGTACATTGAGCAGTTCTTC.

This clonotype is medium-sized in the sample. The rearrangement links TRBV5-1 to TRBJ2-7; 13 nucleotides line up with TRBD2. The J segment lost 6 bases and the V segment lost 4 bases, leaving 7 bases of the junction unmatched. The CDR3 length is 15 residues. Germline V CDR1 and CDR2: SGHRS, YFSETQ. The chain's CDR3 is CASSPGLAGAGEQYF. The CDR3 DNA is TGCGCCAGCAGCCCCGGACTAGCGGGAGCGGGCGAGCAGTACTTC.

Judged by abundance, this clonotype is medium-sized. The gene calls are TRBV6-5 and TRBJ2-7; either TRBD1 or TRBD2 may supply D (5 bases each). Germline loops: CDR1 MNHEY, CDR2 SVGAGI. Trimming took off 6 bases at V and 1 base at J, with 16 bases between the two ends. The CDR3 totals 15 residues. CDR3 DNA sequence: TGTGCCAGCAGCCATCGAGGGGCCAGATCCTACGAGCAGTACTTC. Its translation: CASSHRGARSYEQYF.

By share, this clonotype counts as medium-sized (0.01 to 0.1%). The chain is built from TRBV28 and TRBJ2-7; tentative D call: TRBD2 (5 bases). Germline CDR1 reads MDHEN; CDR2 reads SYDVKM. The V and J ends lost 4 bases and 0 bases respectively, with 13 bases between them. The CDR3 loop spans 15 amino acids. The CDR3 DNA sequence: TGTGCCAGCAGTTCGGCCGGGATGGGCTCCTACGAGCAGTACTTC. It is translated as CASSSAGMGSYEQYF. Complete variable domain (other parts from reference TRBV28 and TRBJ2-7): DVKVTQSSRYLVKRTGEKVFLECVQDMDHENMFWYRQDPGLGLRLIYFSYDVKMKEKGDIPEGYSVSREKKERFSLILESASTNQTSMYLCASSSAGMGSYEQYFGPGTRLTVT.

By share of the sample, this clonotype is medium-sized (0.01 to 0.1%). This chain connects TRBV28 to TRBJ2-3; no clear D gene. V dropped 3 bases and J dropped 6 bases, with 7 bases sitting between them. CDR3 size: 12 residues. Germline V lookup: CDR1 MDHEN, CDR2 SYDVKM. The chain's CDR3 is CASSLYRDTQYF. Here the CDR3 DNA reads TGTGCCAGCAGTTTGTATAGGGATACGCAGTATTTT.

This clonotype was seen more than once but under ten times. Here the CDR3 reads CASSQSGLAGGREDTQYF. CDR3 coding DNA: TGTGCCAGCAGCCAATCCGGACTAGCGGGAGGCCGGGAGGATACGCAGTATTTT. This chain links TRBV6-6 with TRBJ2-3, with TRBD2 identical over 14 bases. Germline CDR1 and CDR2: MNHNY and SVGAGI (reference sequence). V lost 6 bases and J lost 6; bases outside the gene matches: 14. The CDR3 covers 18 residues.

This chain joins TRBV20-1 and TRBJ2-5; possibly TRBD2 for D (6 bases). The CDR3 runs to 13 residues. The germline gives CDR1 DFQATT, CDR2 SNEGSKA (reference sequence). The germline V and J ends were trimmed by 0 bases and 5 bases, with 10 bases remaining between them. For the CDR3, the DNA is TGCAGTGCTAGAGAGGGACTGTTGGAGACCCAGTACTTC. Translation: CSAREGLLETQYF.

Judged by abundance, this clonotype is medium-sized. The chain is built from TRBV6-5 and TRBJ2-7, with unresolved D. This CDR3 region has 13 residues. Germline loops: CDR1 MNHEY, CDR2 SVGAGI. V shed 0 bases and J shed 7 bases, with 10 bases lying between them. The CDR3 nucleotides are TGTGCCAGCAGTTACTCGAGTGTTACAGAGCAGTACTTC. Its translation is CASSYSSVTEQYF.

In this sample, this clonotype is medium-sized. This chain joins TRBV7-2 and TRBJ1-5; 7 positions agree with TRBD1. With V trimmed by 4 bases and J by 5 bases, 17 bases remained unmatched. There are 18 residues in the CDR3. Germline CDR1 is SGHTA and CDR2 is FQGNSA. DNA for the CDR3: TGTGCCAGCAGCTCCGGACAGGTCGTTGGGGGCACCGATCAGCCCCAGCATTTT. It yields the protein CASSSGQVVGGTDQPQHF. The whole variable domain, remainder taken from reference TRBV7-2 and TRBJ1-5, is GAGVSQSPSNKVTEKGKDVELRCDPISGHTALYWYRQSLGQGLEFLIYFQGNSAPDKSGLPSDRFSAERTGGSVSTLTIQRTQQEDSAVYLCASSSGQVVGGTDQPQHFGDGTRLSIL.

By its share, this clonotype is medium-sized. This CDR3 reads CASSIGSSGRGETQYF. CDR3 in DNA: TGTGCCAGTAGTATAGGTTCTAGCGGGAGAGGAGAGACCCAGTACTTC. The rearrangement uses TRBV19 and TRBJ2-5, with 10 bases lining up with TRBD2. Germline V lookup: CDR1 LNHDA, CDR2 SQIVND (reference sequence). There are 16 residues in the CDR3. J lost 4 bases, V lost 1 base, and 6 bases had no gene match.

This clonotype is deemed medium-sized. This rearrangement joins TRBV5-1 to TRBJ1-1; the D gene is possibly TRBD1 (6 bases). Trimming shortened V by 0 bases and J by 2 bases, and 17 bases separated the two germline ends. The CDR3 is 17 amino acids. The germline V gene has CDR1 SGHRS and CDR2 YFSETQ. CDR3 residues: CASSLGIGGGLNTEAFF. In DNA form, the CDR3 reads TGCGCCAGCAGCTTGGGAATCGGCGGGGGGCTTAACACTGAAGCTTTCTTT.

By frequency in the sample, this clonotype is medium-sized. The V gene is TRBV6-5, the J gene TRBJ1-1, with D unclear. CDR1 is MNHEY, CDR2 SVGAGI, per germline. V lost 0 bases to trimming and J lost 6 bases, with 14 bases between them. This CDR3 is built from 15 residues. The CDR3 sequence is CASSYSLGGRAEAFF. CDR3 nucleotide sequence: TGTGCCAGCAGTTACTCGCTGGGAGGGCGAGCTGAAGCTTTCTTT.

This clonotype has only a few counts. The genes are TRBV28 and TRBJ2-7, with D maybe TRBD1 (6 bases). Trimming left V 6 bases short and J 2 bases short, with 17 bases between. There are 15 residues in the CDR3. The germline V gene encodes CDR1 MDHEN and CDR2 SYDVKM. DNA for the CDR3: TGTGCCAGCAGCTCAGGGGAATTTAGGCCCTACGAGCAGTACTTC. Translated, it gives CASSSGEFRPYEQYF. The variable domain in full, with the rest retrieved from reference TRBV28 and TRBJ2-7, is DVKVTQSSRYLVKRTGEKVFLECVQDMDHENMFWYRQDPGLGLRLIYFSYDVKMKEKGDIPEGYSVSREKKERFSLILESASTNQTSMYLCASSSGEFRPYEQYFGPGTRLTVT.

This clonotype is termed medium-sized (0.01 to 0.1%). The V call is TRBV6-2 or TRBV6-3, the J call TRBJ1-3, with D perhaps matching TRBD1 (6 bases). Germline V gene lookup returns CDR1 MNHEY and CDR2 SVGEGT. The CDR3 is 17 amino acids. Trimming shortened V by 2 bases and J by 0 bases, and 14 bases separated the two germline ends. This CDR3 reads CASSYVPTGSSGNTIYF. DNA of the CDR3: TGTGCCAGCAGTTACGTTCCGACAGGCAGCTCTGGAAACACCATATATTTT.

Within the sample, this clonotype is medium-sized. Compared with germline, one end of the junction differs, possibly owing to a read error. CDR3 nucleotide sequence: TGTGCCAGCAGTTTATTGCGCGGGACTGGAATCTTC. This translates into CASSLLRGTGIF. The chain has TRBV28 and TRBJ2-1; tentative D call: TRBD2 (6 bases). There are 12 residues in the CDR3. CDR1 and CDR2 from the germline V gene are MDHEN and SYDVKM.

This clonotype is classed as medium-sized. The J gene is TRBJ2-3, the V gene TRBV6-5; 8 nucleotides match TRBD1. This CDR3 region has 14 residues. J was trimmed by 2 bases and V by 11 bases; bases with no gene match: 9. Germline V lookup: CDR1 MNHEY, CDR2 SVGAGI. The CDR3 region is CASRQGFFTDTQYF. The CDR3 coding sequence is TGTGCCTCCCGACAGGGGTTCTTCACAGATACGCAGTATTTT.